The TCR beta chain under discussion was sequenced for a study of blood T cells in healthy people across ages. Study information: Template switching caught about one barcoded beta molecule for each two T cells. Study-level findings and limits: Long-lived donors had more naive CD4+ cells and higher diversity than aged donors. Strongly correlated with naive T cell percentage was TCR beta diversity.

It was with a sample-barcoded 5' primer and a J-beta primer mix that a second PCR of roughly 7 to 12 cycles was run. In TCRdb, the 5' RACE reads were re-called with MiXCR into one record per CDR3 protein. This sample has fewer than 2,000,000 distinct CDR3 sequences, with roughly a third found just once. This clonotype was detected a few times. Its specificity is unknown. Trimming pared 3 bases from V and 0 bases from J, leaving 16 bases between. Germline assignment: CDR1 DFQATT and CDR2 SNEGSKA (reference sequence). The CDR3 has 16 residues. This receptor was identified in a woman in her thirties in good health. The chain joins TRBV20-1 to TRBJ2-3; perhaps TRBD1 as D (6 bases). Sequenced: blood. This chain's CDR3 is CSASPAEGGSTDTQYF. DNA for the CDR3: TGCAGTGCTAGTCCCGCCGAAGGGGGAAGCACAGATACGCAGTATTTT.